Below, 9 T cell receptor beta chains from the same sample are listed, as sequenced in a study of monozygotic twins with inflammatory bowel disease. TCRdb reworked the 5' RACE reads into one entry per CDR3 protein, no DNA. This sample's table reports some 200,000 distinct CDR3 sequences. The sequenced sample was blood. Receptor source: a human donor with ulcerative colitis or Crohn's disease, or a healthy co-twin of an affected twin (not recorded which).

This chain connects TRBV7-9 to TRBJ1-1; TCRdb indicates TRBD1, and absent DNA this call remains unverified. The CDR3 consists of 13 residues. Germline CDR1 reads SEHNR; CDR2 reads FQNEAQ (reference sequence). CDR3 residues: CASSQGQGREAFF. The whole variable domain, filled in from reference TRBV7-9 and TRBJ1-1, reads DTGVSQNPRHKITKRGQNVTFRCDPISEHNRLYWYRQTLGQGPEFLTYFQNEAQLEKSRLLSDRFSAERPKGSFSTLEIQRTEQGDSAMYLCASSQGQGREAFFGQGTRLTVV.

This chain connects TRBV5-1 to TRBJ2-1; TCRdb lists TRBD2, though no DNA is available to test this call. The CDR3 consists of 15 residues. Germline CDR1 reads SGHRS; CDR2 reads YFSETQ. The CDR3 sequence is CASSSGLVAVNEQFF. The full variable domain, completed using reference TRBV5-1 and TRBJ2-1, is KAGVTQTPRYLIKTRGQQVTLSCSPISGHRSVSWYQQTPGQGLQFLFEYFSETQRNKGNFPGRFSGRQFSNSRSEMNVSTLELGDSALYLCASSSGLVAVNEQFFGPGTRLTVL.

V gene TRBV5-1 combines with J gene TRBJ2-2. CDR1 and CDR2 (germline): SGHRS, YFSETQ. The CDR3 loop spans 12 amino acids. CDR3 sequence: CASSLRPGELFF.

The chain links TRBV12-3 or TRBV12-4 to TRBJ1-4; with no DNA, the TCRdb D assignment of TRBD1 cannot be verified. The CDR3 is 14 residues long. CDR3 protein: CASSFWDRNEKLFF.

The rearrangement uses TRBV7-2 and TRBJ1-6. The CDR3 runs 16 residues. Germline V lookup: CDR1 SGHTA, CDR2 FQGNSA. CDR3 region: CASTRDIASYNSPLHF.

The chain uses TRBV7-2 and TRBJ2-4; TCRdb's D call of TRBD1 is untestable without DNA. Germline values: CDR1 SGHTA, CDR2 FQGNSA. The CDR3 is 15 residues long. CDR3 region: CASSLATGGINIQYF.

V and J are TRBV5-5 and TRBJ2-5; as DNA is missing, the TRBD1 call by TCRdb cannot be tested. This CDR3 has 16 residues. Looked up from germline, CDR1 is SGHKS and CDR2 is YYEKEE (reference sequence). CDR3 sequence: CASSAQDRGYQETQYF.

This chain joins TRBV19 and TRBJ2-2; no DNA is available, so the TRBD1 call from TCRdb remains unchecked. Per germline, CDR1 LNHDA and CDR2 SQIVND (reference sequence). The CDR3 covers 16 residues. This CDR3 is CASSIGIGRGTGELFF.

The rearrangement links TRBV28 to TRBJ2-7; TCRdb returns TRBD1, unconfirmable since there is no DNA. The CDR3 totals 15 residues. Germline V gene sequence: CDR1 MDHEN, CDR2 SYDVKM. The CDR3 is CASSSGTGGPREQYF.